This T cell receptor beta chain emerged from a study of post-analysis software for immune sequencing data. The study, taken as a whole, reports: About 5 TRBV segments (TRBV5-6, TRBV5-1 and TRBV20-1 among them) occurred more frequently in patients than in controls.

This clonotype was counted between two and nine times. Its antigen remains unidentified. TCR beta cDNA libraries had unique molecular identifiers. TCRdb re-analysed the PCR reads in MiXCR, keeping a single row per CDR3 protein. The data hold 170,000 or so distinct CDR3 sequences, with approximately 31% observed a single time. The germline CDR1 and CDR2 sequences are MDHEN and SYDVKM. This CDR3 is 12 amino acids long. Trimming took 7 bases from V and 0 from J, leaving 6 bases between them. The sequence was obtained from a girl between 10 and 17 years old with multiple sclerosis. The chain carries TRBV28 and TRBJ1-2; D is unresolved. The material sequenced was blood. DNA for the CDR3: TGTGCCAGCATTCGCCCTAACTATGGCTACACCTTC. Translation gives CASIRPNYGYTF.